This T cell receptor beta chain is from a study of T cell responses to AZD1222 COVID-19 vaccine. Study observations and caveats: Most donors were white British, females outnumbered males, and clonal diversity was possibly underestimated. Unmutated variant regions are reportedly targeted by nearly half of spike-specific TCRs. Two AZD1222 administrations were followed by greater Spike-specific TCR breadth and depth.

Trimming shortened V by 6 bases and J by 5 bases, and 13 bases separated the two germline ends. Germline V gene lookup returns CDR1 MDHEN and CDR2 SYDVKM. CDR3 length: 13 amino acids. Method: immunoSEQ multiplex PCR; TCRdb's copy keeps in-frame clones and lacks some. This sample yields 200,000 to 250,000 clones, of which 90% to 95% are seen a single time; roughly 1.8% belongs to the top ten. In regard to this clone: Its target is not known.

This sample comprised peripheral blood, obtained 28 days after the second dose of the MenACWY control vaccine. The receptor was isolated from an adult who received the MenACWY meningococcal vaccine as a control. The rearrangement links TRBV28 to TRBJ2-5; D gene unclear. The CDR3 DNA sequence: TGTGCCAGCAGCCGGAACCTACGGGAGACCCAGTACTTC. This gives the protein CASSRNLRETQYF.